The TCR beta chain under discussion was sequenced for a study of identical twins listed by TCRdb under 2016. Concerning the study at large: TCR alpha and beta repertoires from monozygotic twins, unrelated adults of various ages and cord blood were deep-sequenced to test whether fetal clonotypes persist. Replicate twin experiments were performed at different times using different library preparation protocols to rule out contamination.

With regard to this clonotype: Its binding antigen is unknown. No per-base quality is available; no much larger clone lies one base away.

Every donor was a healthy Caucasian. Three pairs of female monozygotic twins, all aged roughly 18 to 30 years, made up the twin cohort. Peripheral blood mononuclear cells were the source from which RNA for the TCR libraries was isolated. Library method: 5' RACE. Sequencing was performed on an Illumina HiSeq 2000. Template switching introduced a universal primer binding site; the final cDNA contained a unique molecular identifier, enabling accurate counting of TCR cDNA molecules. Specific primers in the conserved constant-segment region were used to synthesize first-strand cDNA for TCR alpha and beta chains. To control for contamination, every cDNA library carried two barcodes: a SMART-Mk sample barcode plus Illumina barcodes. TruSeq adapter sequences, together with Illumina sample barcodes, were added in two successive PCR steps. TCR alpha and beta cDNA libraries were sequenced on the Illumina HiSeq platform with custom primers. As for how the authors treated the data: MiGEC was used to process raw reads and extract unique molecular identifiers, and MiXCR was used to find CDR3 positions. Recombination models were inferred per individual with the repgenHMM and IGoR tools using an EM algorithm. The tcR package in R was used for shared clonotype analysis, with sharing normalized by the product of cloneset sizes. To study raw recombination without the effects of thymic and clonal selection, out-of-frame nonproductive sequences were analyzed. TCRdb trimmed public reads at Q25 via fastp, called clones via MiXCR and kept in-frame beta chains. Entries are consolidated by CDR3 protein sequence, retaining the most common genes and DNA. These V and J calls rely on TCRdb rather than the paper's analysis. The sample yields nearly 900,000 distinct CDR3 sequences; more than 9% were counted once. Around 1.6% of the sample belongs to the ten largest clones.

The research as a whole found: A weaker excess of twin sharing was found in beta out-of-frame sequences because the signal-to-noise ratio was lowered by fewer shared sequences. Compared with coincidental sharing between unrelated individuals, out-of-frame TCR alpha sequences shared between twins had an excess of sequences with low generation probability. Invariant T cells such as MAIT and iNKT could partly confound zero-insertion analyses, though diverse VJ usage argued against this for most clonotypes. Fewer insertions were carried by abundant cord blood beta clonotypes; a weaker similar trend was observed in young adult naive repertoires, while no such trend was observed in memory repertoires. Because the same donors could not be followed over many years, conclusions were based on cross-sectional statistical analysis. Recombination models systematically underestimated out-of-frame TCR alpha sharing in monozygotic twins but agreed with sharing between unrelated individuals.

From a lookup of the germline V gene, CDR1 and CDR2 are ENHRY and SYGVKD. At the junction V is shortened by 7 bases and J by 7 bases, with 11 bases in between. From cysteine to phenylalanine, the CDR3 is 12 amino acids long. Kept here is only the CDR3 DNA, which spans 36 bases and is read in frame from base 1. These data were also filed under a second study, of yellow fever vaccine responses in identical twins. Drawing on the second study: According to the authors, the vaccine-induced T cell response in identical twins seemed to be partly convergent and partly specific to each individual. The study precisely tracked vaccine-responding T cell clones in identical twins.

Sequencing was carried out using PBMCs. The V and J genes are TRBV10-3 and TRBJ2-1; matching of 6 bases hints at TRBD2 as the D gene. The clonotype originates from a woman aged 18 to 35 in good health. The CDR3 corresponds to CAIKGLPNEQFF. The sequence in DNA is TGTGCCATCAAGGGACTGCCGAATGAGCAGTTCTTC.